Reported below is one T cell receptor (beta chain). The antigen is not known. These data originate in a study of cytomegalovirus exposure and HLA in healthy donors. Broader study findings: By a later analysis, the bulk of CMV-associated TCR beta chains appeared HLA-restricted. Researchers catalogued 164 TCR beta chains as cytomegalovirus-associated. TRBV6-2, TRBV6-3 and some other V segments were excluded as indistinguishable. In a later analysis, TCR association rates varied by HLA locus: DRB1 most, HLA-C fewest.

This CDR3 has 15 residues. Trimming pared 6 bases from V and 1 base from J, leaving 13 bases between. Germline assignment: CDR1 MNHNS and CDR2 SASEGT. Researchers ran the PCR with 60 Vbeta and 13 Jbeta primers. Using immunoSEQ multiplex PCR, the repertoire was profiled, and TCRdb retains in-frame clones only, with some absent. In total, the table holds about 40,000 clones. The chain carries TRBV6-1 and TRBJ1-5; D is perhaps TRBD1 (5 bases). Sequencing was done on a sample of PBMCs. The TCR comes from a man aged 30 to 45 in good health and CMV-seronegative. CDR3 in DNA: TGTGCCAGCAGAAATTACCAGGGAAGCAATCAGCCCCAGCATTTT. Encoded protein: CASRNYQGSNQPQHF.